The sequence of this TCR beta chain was determined in a study of blood T cell repertoires in COVID-19. Measured with immunoSEQ multiplex PCR; TCRdb has only the in-frame clones, and not every one. The repertoire holds under 300,000 clones, with approximately 86% as singletons. The source material was peripheral blood. The clonotype comes from a woman in her sixties or seventies with active or convalescent COVID-19.

The CDR3 region has the DNA TGTGCCAGCAGCACGGCGGTCGGGACCCAGTACTTC. Translation gives CASSTAVGTQYF. This chain connects TRBV3-1 (or the pseudogene TRBV3-2) to TRBJ2-5; no firm D call. Between the trimmed V and J ends, which lost 5 bases and 7 bases, there was a span of 11 bases. Per germline, CDR1 LGHDT and CDR2 YNNKEL (reference sequence). The CDR3 is 12 residues long.